A selection of T cell receptor beta chains follows, all from one sample in a study of blood T cell repertoires in COVID-19. TCRdb's table, derived via immunoSEQ multiplex PCR, lists solely in-frame clones and lacks some. In the table there are hundreds of thousands of clones, just under 90% of which are singletons. Sequenced sample: peripheral blood. The source is a woman between 18 and 30 years old with acute or convalescent COVID-19. The CDR3 runs from the conserved cysteine through the conserved F or W. D genes are given only for firm matches.

V gene,D gene,J gene,CDR3 DNA,CDR3 protein
TRBV11-2,NA,TRBJ1-2,TGTGCCAGCGCGAACCTCCGGGGGGCCGTCTCTAACTATGGCTACACCTTC,CASANLRGAVSNYGYTF
TRBV4-1,TRBD2,TRBJ2-7,TGCGCCAGCAGCCAAGAGACTAGCAACGAGCAGTACTTC,CASSQETSNEQYF
TRBV6-5,NA,TRBJ1-1,TGTGCCAGCAGTTACGGGCAGGAGAACACTGAAGCTTTCTTT,CASSYGQENTEAFF
TRBV12-3/TRBV12-4,TRBD1,TRBJ1-2,TGTGCCAGCAGTCTGGGACAGTCATATGGCTACACCTTC,CASSLGQSYGYTF
TRBV24-1,NA,TRBJ2-2,TGTGCCACCAGTGATTTTGGCCAGGGGAACACCGGGGAGCTGTTTTTT,CATSDFGQGNTGELFF
TRBV29-1,TRBD1,TRBJ2-1,TGCAGCGGTCGACAGGGGGCAGGGAATGAGCAGTTCTTC,CSGRQGAGNEQFF
TRBV7-8,NA,TRBJ1-5,TGTGCCAGCAGCTTAGTGGGGGGGGTAGGGCAGCCCCAGCATTTT,CASSLVGGVGQPQHF
TRBV3-1/TRBV3-2,TRBD1,TRBJ2-7,TGTGCCAGCAGCCAAGGAGCATCCGGGACAGGGGACTCCTACGAGCAGTACTTC,CASSQGASGTGDSYEQYF
TRBV2,TRBD2,TRBJ2-5,TGTGCCAGCAGTGCAGCGTTAGCGGGGGGGAGGGAGACCCAGTACTTC,CASSAALAGGRETQYF
TRBV11-2,NA,TRBJ1-1,TGTGCCAGCAGCTTTTGGTCGGGAGGGTTTGAGGCCATAGGAGAAGAAGCTTTCTTT,CASSFWSGGFEAIGEEAFF
TRBV7-9,TRBD1,TRBJ1-1,TGTGCCAGCAGCTTAGGGGACAGGGTGGGGACTGAAGCTTTCTTT,CASSLGDRVGTEAFF